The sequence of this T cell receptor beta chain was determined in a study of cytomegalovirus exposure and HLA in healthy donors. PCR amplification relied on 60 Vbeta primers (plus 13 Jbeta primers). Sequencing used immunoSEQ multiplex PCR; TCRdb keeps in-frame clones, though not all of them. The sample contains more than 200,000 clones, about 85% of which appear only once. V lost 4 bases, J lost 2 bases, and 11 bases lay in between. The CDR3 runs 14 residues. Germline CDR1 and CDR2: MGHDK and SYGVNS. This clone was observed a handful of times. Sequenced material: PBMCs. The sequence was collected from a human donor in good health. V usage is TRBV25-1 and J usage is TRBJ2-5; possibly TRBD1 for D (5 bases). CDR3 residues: CASSAQGSQETQYF. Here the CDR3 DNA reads TGTGCCAGCAGTGCTCAGGGCTCTCAAGAGACCCAGTACTTC.